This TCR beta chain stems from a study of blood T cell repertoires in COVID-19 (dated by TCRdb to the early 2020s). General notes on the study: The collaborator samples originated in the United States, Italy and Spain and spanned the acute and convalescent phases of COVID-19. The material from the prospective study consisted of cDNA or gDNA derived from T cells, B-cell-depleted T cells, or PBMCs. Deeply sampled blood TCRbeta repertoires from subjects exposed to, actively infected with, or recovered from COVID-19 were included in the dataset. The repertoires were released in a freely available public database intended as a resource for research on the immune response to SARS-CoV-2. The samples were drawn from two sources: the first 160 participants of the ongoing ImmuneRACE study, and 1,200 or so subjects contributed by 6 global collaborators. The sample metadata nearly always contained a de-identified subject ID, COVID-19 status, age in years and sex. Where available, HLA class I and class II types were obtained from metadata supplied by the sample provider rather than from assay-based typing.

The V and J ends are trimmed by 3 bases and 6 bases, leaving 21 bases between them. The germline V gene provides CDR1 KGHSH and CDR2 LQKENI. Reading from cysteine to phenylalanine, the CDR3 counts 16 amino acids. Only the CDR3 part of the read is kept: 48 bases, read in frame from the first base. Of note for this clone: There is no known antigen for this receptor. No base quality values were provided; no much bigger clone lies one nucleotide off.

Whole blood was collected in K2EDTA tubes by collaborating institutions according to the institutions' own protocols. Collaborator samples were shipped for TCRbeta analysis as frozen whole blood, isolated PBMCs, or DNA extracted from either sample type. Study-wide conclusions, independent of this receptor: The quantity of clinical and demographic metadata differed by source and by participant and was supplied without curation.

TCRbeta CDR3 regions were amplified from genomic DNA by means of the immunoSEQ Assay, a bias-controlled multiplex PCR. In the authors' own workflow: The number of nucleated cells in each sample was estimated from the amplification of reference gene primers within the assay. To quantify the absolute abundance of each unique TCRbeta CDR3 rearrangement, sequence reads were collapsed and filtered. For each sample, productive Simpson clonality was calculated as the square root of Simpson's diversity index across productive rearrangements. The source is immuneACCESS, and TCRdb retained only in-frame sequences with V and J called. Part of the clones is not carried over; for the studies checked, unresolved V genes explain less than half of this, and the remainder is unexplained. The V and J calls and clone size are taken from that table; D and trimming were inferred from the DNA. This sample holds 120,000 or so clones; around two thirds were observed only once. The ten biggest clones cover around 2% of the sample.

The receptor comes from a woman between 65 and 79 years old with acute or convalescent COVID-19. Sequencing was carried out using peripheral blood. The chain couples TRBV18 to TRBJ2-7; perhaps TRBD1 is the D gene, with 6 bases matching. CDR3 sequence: CASSPSGRGVGLEQYF. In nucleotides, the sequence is TGTGCCAGCTCACCCTCGGGCAGGGGTGTCGGCCTCGAGCAGTACTTC.